These 3 T cell receptor beta chains originate from one sample sequenced in a study of T-cell memory formation after mild COVID-19. TCRdb re-called the 5' RACE reads with MiXCR, one entry per CDR3 protein. The sample records 200,000 to 250,000 distinct CDR3 sequences, more than 8% being singletons. Sequences were obtained from PBMCs or a T cell subset sorted from them (not recorded which). These receptors all stem from a man aged 18 to 30 who had mild COVID-19 (a few samples of this study predate the infection). Cell type and time point are not known.

This clonotype was found a few times. V gene TRBV5-1 combines with J gene TRBJ2-5; 11 nucleotides match TRBD2. CDR1 SGHRS and CDR2 YFSETQ come from the germline V gene. The CDR3 loop spans 15 amino acids. Trimming at V came to 2 bases and at J to 6 bases, leaving 6 bases not matched to a gene. The CDR3 spells CASSFSGGAMKTQYF. CDR3 coding DNA: TGCGCCAGCAGCTTTAGCGGGGGGGCCATGAAGACCCAGTACTTC.

The chain joins TRBV7-9 to TRBJ1-5, with TRBD1 as a possible D gene (5 bases). Germline assignment: CDR1 SEHNR and CDR2 FQNEAQ (reference sequence). The V gene lost 5 bases and the J gene lost 7 bases, with 18 bases spanning the gap. The CDR3 loop spans 15 amino acids. CDR3 DNA: TGTGCCAGCAGCCCACCGGGGGGGACGAACCAGCCCCAGCATTTT. Its translation: CASSPPGGTNQPQHF.

This clonotype has at least ten counts. This chain joins TRBV18 and TRBJ1-1; D is unclear. Germline-derived CDR1 and CDR2 are KGHSH and LQKENI. This CDR3 comprises 12 residues. V was cut by 1 base and J by 2 bases, with 2 bases left in between. The CDR3, as DNA: TGTGCCAGCTCACCACGCAACACTGAAGCTTTCTTT. Encoded protein: CASSPRNTEAFF.